These 5 T cell receptor beta chains were sequenced from one sample in a study of shared clonotypes between healthy human individuals. TCRdb keeps only in-frame clones here, not all; method: immunoSEQ multiplex PCR. The profile shows about 2.3 million clones, over 90% of them singletons. Sequencing used naive CD4+ T cells from PBMCs. This sample's subset: CD45RA+ positively selected. The receptors come from a man between 18 and 35 years old in good health. Some clones in this sample may be carry-over from other donors' samples.

The chain is built from TRBV4-1 and TRBJ2-1; TRBD2 might be the D (6 bases). The V gene lost 2 bases and the J gene lost 7 bases, with 18 bases spanning the gap. The CDR3 is 16 amino acids. Germline V CDR1 and CDR2: MGHRA, YSYEKL. CDR3 loop: CASSQPGGASFNEQFF. CDR3 sequence (DNA): TGCGCCAGCAGCCAACCTGGCGGGGCGAGTTTTAATGAGCAGTTCTTC.

The rearrangement links TRBV7-8 to TRBJ1-4; D gene unclear. V was cut by 3 bases and J by 0 bases, with 11 bases left in between. CDR1 and CDR2 from the germline V gene are SGHVS and FQNEAQ. The length of the CDR3 is 16 residues. CDR3: CASSFALFATNEKLFF. The CDR3 coding sequence is TGTGCCAGCAGCTTCGCTTTGTTTGCAACTAATGAAAAACTGTTTTTT.

The chain is built from TRBV5-1 and TRBJ2-1; TRBD2 aligns across 10 bases. Unmatched junction bases numbered 11, after V lost 1 base and J lost 7 bases. The CDR3 spans 17 residues. Germline-derived CDR1 and CDR2 are SGHRS and YFSETQ. The CDR3: CASSLFGAGGARNEQFF. CDR3 in DNA: TGCGCCAGCAGCTTGTTCGGAGCGGGAGGGGCCCGAAATGAGCAGTTCTTC.

The chain employs TRBV4-1 and TRBJ2-7, with 7 bases lining up with TRBD1. The CDR3 length is 20 residues. CDR1 is MGHRA, CDR2 YSYEKL, per germline. J was trimmed by 0 bases and V by 3 bases; bases with no gene match: 20. This chain's CDR3 is CASSQKDATTSGTASYEQYF. As DNA, the CDR3 is TGCGCCAGCAGCCAGAAAGATGCCACAACTTCCGGGACAGCCTCCTACGAGCAGTACTTC.

The chain couples TRBV14 to TRBJ2-7; possible D gene TRBD2, 6 bases. The V and J ends lost 6 bases and 2 bases respectively, with 23 bases between them. Per the germline V gene, CDR1 is SGHDN and CDR2 is FVKESK. The CDR3 has 17 amino acids. CDR3 coding DNA: TGTGCCAGCAGTCCTACTGATTGGGGGGAGCGCCCCTACGAGCAGTACTTC. Translation gives CASSPTDWGERPYEQYF.